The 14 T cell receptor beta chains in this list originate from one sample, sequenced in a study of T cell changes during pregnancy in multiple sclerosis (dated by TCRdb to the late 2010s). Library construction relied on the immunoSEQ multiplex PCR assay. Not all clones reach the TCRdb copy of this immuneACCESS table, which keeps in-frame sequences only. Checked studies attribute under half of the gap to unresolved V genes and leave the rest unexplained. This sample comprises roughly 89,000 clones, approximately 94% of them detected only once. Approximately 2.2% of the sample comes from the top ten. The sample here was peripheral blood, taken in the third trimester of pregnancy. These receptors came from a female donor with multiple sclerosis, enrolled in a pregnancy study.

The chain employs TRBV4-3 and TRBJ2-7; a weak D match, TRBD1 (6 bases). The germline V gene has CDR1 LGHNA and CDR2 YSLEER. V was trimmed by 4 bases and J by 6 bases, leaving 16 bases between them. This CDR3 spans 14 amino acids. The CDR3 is CASSPEPTGPEQYF. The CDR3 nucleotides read TGCGCCAGCAGCCCAGAACCCACAGGGCCCGAGCAGTACTTC.

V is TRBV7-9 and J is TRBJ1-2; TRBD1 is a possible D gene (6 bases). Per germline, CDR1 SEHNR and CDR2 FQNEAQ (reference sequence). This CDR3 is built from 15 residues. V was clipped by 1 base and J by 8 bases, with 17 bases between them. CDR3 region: CASSLGGQGIIGYTF. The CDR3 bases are TGTGCCAGCAGCTTAGGGGGGCAAGGAATTATCGGCTACACCTTC.

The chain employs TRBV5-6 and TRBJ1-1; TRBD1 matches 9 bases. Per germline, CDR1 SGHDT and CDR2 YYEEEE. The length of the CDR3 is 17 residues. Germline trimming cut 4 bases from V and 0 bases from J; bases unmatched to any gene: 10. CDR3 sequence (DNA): TGTGCCAGCAGCCCGGTAGGGACAGGGCGCATGAACACTGAAGCTTTCTTT. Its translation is CASSPVGTGRMNTEAFF.

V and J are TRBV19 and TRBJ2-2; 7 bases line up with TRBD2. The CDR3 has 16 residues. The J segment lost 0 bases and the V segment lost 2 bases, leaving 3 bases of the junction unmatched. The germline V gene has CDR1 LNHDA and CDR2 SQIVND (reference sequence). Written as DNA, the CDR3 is TGTGCCAGTAGTATATCTAGCGGAACGAACACCGGGGAGCTGTTTTTT. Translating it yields CASSISSGTNTGELFF.

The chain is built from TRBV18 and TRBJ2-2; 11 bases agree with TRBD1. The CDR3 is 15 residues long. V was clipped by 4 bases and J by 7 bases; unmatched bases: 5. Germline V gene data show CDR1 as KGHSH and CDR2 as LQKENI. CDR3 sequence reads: CASSRDRGNHGELFF. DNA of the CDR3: TGTGCCAGCTCACGGGACAGGGGGAATCACGGGGAGCTGTTTTTT.

The CDR3 coding sequence is TGTGCCAGCAGTGAAAAAGACAGGCAACGCACAGATACGCAGTATTTT. It specifies CASSEKDRQRTDTQYF. The V call is TRBV6-1, the J call TRBJ2-3; possible D gene TRBD1, 6 bases. The V end was cut by 2 bases, the J end by 1 base, with 13 bases between. CDR1 is MNHNS and CDR2 is SASEGT in the germline V gene. This CDR3 region has 16 residues.

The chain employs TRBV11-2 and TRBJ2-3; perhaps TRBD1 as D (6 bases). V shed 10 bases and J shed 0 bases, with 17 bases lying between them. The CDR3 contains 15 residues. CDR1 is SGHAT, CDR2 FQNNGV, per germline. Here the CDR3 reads CATKSQGYSTDTQYF. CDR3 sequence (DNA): TGTGCCACCAAAAGTCAGGGGTATAGCACAGATACGCAGTATTTT.

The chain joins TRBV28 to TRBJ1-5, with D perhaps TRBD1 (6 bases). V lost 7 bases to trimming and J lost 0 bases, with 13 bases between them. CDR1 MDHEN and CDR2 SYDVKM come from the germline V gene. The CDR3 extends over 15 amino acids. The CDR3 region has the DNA TGTGCCAGCACTCGGGGGGGCAATAGCAATCAGCCCCAGCATTTT. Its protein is CASTRGGNSNQPQHF.

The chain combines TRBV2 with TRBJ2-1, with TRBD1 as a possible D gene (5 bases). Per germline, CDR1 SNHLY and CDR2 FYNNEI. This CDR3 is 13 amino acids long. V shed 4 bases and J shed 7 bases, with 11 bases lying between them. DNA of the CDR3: TGTGCCAGCAGTGGGCAGGGAAGGAATGAGCAGTTCTTC. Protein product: CASSGQGRNEQFF.

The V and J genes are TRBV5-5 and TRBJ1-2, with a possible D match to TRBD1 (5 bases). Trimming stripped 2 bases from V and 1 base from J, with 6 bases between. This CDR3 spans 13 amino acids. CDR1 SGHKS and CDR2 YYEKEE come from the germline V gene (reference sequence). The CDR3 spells CASSFRGNYGYTF. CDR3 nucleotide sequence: TGTGCCAGCAGCTTTAGGGGTAACTATGGCTACACCTTC.

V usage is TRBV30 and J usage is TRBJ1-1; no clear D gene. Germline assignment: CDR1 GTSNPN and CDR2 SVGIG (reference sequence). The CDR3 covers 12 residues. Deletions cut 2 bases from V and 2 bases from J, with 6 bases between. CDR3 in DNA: TGTGCCTGGAGTCAGGCTAACACTGAAGCTTTCTTT. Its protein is CAWSQANTEAFF.

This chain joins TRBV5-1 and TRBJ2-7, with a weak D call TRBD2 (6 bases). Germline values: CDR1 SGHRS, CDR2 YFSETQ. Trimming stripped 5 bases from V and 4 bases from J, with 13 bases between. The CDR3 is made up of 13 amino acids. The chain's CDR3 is CASRMGSGYEQYF. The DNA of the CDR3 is TGCGCCAGCAGGATGGGTAGCGGATACGAGCAGTACTTC.

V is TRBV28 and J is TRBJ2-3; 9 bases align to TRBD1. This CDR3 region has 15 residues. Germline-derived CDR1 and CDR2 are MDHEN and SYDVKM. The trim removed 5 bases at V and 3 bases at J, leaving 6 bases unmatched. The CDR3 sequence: CASSHSGQGTDTQYF. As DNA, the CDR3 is TGTGCCAGCAGTCACTCGGGACAGGGAACAGATACGCAGTATTTT. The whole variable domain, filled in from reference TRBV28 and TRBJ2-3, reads DVKVTQSSRYLVKRTGEKVFLECVQDMDHENMFWYRQDPGLGLRLIYFSYDVKMKEKGDIPEGYSVSREKKERFSLILESASTNQTSMYLCASSHSGQGTDTQYFGPGTRLTVL.

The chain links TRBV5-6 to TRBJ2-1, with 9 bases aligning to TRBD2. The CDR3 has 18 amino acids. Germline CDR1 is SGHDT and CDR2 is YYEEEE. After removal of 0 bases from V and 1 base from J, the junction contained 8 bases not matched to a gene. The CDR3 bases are TGTGCCAGCAGCTTGGCCTCTAGCGGGATCGTTTCCTACAATGAGCAGTTCTTC. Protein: CASSLASSGIVSYNEQFF.